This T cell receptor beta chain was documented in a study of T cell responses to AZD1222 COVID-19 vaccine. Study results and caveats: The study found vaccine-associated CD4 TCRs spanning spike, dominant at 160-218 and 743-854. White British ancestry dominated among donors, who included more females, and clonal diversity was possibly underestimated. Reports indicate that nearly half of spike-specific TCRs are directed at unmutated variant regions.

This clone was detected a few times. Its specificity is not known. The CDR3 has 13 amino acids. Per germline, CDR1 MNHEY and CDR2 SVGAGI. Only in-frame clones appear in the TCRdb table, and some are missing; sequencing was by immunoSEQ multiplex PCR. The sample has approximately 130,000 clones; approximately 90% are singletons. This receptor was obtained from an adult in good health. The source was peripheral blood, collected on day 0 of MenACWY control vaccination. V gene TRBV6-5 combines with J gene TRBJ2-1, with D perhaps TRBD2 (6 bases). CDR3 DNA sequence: TGTGCGGGTGGAGGGCGCCCCCACAATGAGCAGTTCTTC. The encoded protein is CAGGGRPHNEQFF.